Sequencing of this T cell receptor beta chain was carried out in a study of blood T cell repertoires in COVID-19. Study context: There were acute and convalescent COVID-19 samples, and they came from the United States, Italy and Spain. The analysed material was cDNA or gDNA that came from T cells, B-cell-depleted T cells, or PBMCs.

While infection was still active, Seattle patients were enrolled and then followed longitudinally. In the source study's methods: Scientists estimated how many nucleated cells there were by amplifying reference gene primers. TCRdb's copy holds only in-frame clones and misses some; the assay was immunoSEQ multiplex PCR. V and J calls and clone size are those listed in that table; D and trimming were worked out from the DNA. Here the sample spans roughly 200,000 clones, 88% being singletons. Sequencing input: peripheral blood. The receptor comes from a man aged 45 to 65 with COVID-19, enrolled during active disease.

Here the CDR3 DNA reads TGTGCCAGCAGCATAGACAGTGCGAGCTCTGGGGCCAACGTCCTGACTTTC. Translation gives CASSIDSASSGANVLTF. This chain links TRBV9 with TRBJ2-6; TRBD1 might be the D (5 bases). The germline gives CDR1 SGDLS, CDR2 YYNGEE. This CDR3 contains 17 residues. Trimming took off 4 bases at V and 0 bases at J, with 14 bases between the two ends.